This TCR beta chain came from a study of neoadjuvant anti-PD-1 for oral cavity cancer. Study information: Around day 43, patients without progression received a fourth nivolumab dose before surgery.

The CDR3 spans 14 residues. Germline CDR1 MGHDK, CDR2 SYGVNS. V lost 4 bases and J 0 bases, leaving 7 bases between the germline ends. Time point specified: after neoadjuvant nivolumab, at surgical resection. Stage II-IVA oral cavity squamous cell carcinoma was new and untreated by systemic or radiation therapy. Patients had HPV-negative, locally advanced oral cavity squamous cell carcinoma. Generated by immunoSEQ multiplex PCR, the TCRdb table keeps only in-frame clones and is missing some. The sample holds 13,000 to 15,000 clones; just under 70% are singletons and the top ten take approximately 3%. The chain is built from TRBV25-1 and TRBJ2-1; D is possibly TRBD2 (5 bases). The sequencing here drew on PBMCs, taken after nivolumab (anti-PD-1) treatment. This clonotype was sampled from a person aged 40 to 85 with oral cavity squamous cell carcinoma. The CDR3 here is CASSVGSSYNEQFF. CDR3 sequence (DNA): TGTGCCAGCAGTGTTGGGAGCTCCTACAATGAGCAGTTCTTC.